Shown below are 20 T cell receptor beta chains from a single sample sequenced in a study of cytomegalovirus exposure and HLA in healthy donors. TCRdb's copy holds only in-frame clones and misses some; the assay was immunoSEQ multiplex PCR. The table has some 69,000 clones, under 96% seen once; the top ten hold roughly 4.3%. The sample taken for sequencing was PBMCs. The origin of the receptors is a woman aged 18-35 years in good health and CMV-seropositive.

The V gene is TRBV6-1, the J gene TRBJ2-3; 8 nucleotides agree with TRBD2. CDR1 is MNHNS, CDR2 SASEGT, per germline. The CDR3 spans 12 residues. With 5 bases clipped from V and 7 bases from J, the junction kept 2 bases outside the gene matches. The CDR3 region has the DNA TGTGCCAGCAGTAGCGGGAGCAATACGCAGTATTTT. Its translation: CASSSGSNTQYF.

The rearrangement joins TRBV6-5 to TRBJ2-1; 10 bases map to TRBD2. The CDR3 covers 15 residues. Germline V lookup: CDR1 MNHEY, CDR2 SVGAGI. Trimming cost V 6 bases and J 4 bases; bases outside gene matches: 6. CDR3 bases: TGTGCCAGCAGCCCACTAGCGGGGAATTACAATGAGCAGTTCTTC. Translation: CASSPLAGNYNEQFF.

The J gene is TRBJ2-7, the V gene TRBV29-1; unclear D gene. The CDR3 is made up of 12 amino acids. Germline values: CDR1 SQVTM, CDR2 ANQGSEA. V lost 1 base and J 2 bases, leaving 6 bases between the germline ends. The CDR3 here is CSVEGVAYEQYF. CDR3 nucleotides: TGCAGCGTTGAAGGAGTCGCCTACGAGCAGTACTTC.

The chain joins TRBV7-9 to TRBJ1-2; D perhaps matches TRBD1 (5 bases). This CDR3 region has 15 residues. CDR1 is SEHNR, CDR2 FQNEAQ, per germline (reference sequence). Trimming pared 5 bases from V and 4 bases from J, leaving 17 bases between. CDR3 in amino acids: CASSPGSGRSYGYTF. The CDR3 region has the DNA TGTGCCAGCAGCCCCGGGTCAGGGCGGAGCTATGGCTACACCTTC.

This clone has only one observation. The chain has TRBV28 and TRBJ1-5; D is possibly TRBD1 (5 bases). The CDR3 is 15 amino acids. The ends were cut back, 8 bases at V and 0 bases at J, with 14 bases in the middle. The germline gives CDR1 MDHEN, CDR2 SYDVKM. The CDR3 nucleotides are TGTGCCAGCCAAGCCGGGGGTCCTAGCAATCAGCCCCAGCATTTT. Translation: CASQAGGPSNQPQHF.

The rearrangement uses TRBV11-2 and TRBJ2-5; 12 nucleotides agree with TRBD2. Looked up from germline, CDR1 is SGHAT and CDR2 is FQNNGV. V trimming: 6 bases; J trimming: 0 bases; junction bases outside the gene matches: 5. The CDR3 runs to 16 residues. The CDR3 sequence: CASRRGTSGYQETQYF. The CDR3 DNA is TGTGCCAGCAGACGGGGGACTAGCGGGTACCAAGAGACCCAGTACTTC.

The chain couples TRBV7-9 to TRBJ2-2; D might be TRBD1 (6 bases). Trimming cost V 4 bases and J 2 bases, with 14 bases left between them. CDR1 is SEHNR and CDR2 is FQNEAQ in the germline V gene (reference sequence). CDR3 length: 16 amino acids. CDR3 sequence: CASSWPGTTNTGELFF. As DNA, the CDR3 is TGTGCCAGCAGCTGGCCCGGGACAACCAACACCGGGGAGCTGTTTTTT.

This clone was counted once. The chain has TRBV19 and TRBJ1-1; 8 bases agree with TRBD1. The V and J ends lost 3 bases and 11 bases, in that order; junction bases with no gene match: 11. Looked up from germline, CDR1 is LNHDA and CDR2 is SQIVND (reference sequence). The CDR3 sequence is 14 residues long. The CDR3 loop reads CASSITRQGSFAFF. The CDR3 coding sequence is TGTGCCAGTAGTATCACCCGACAGGGGTCATTTGCTTTCTTT. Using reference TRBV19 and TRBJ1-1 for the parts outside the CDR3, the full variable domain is DGGITQSPKYLFRKEGQNVTLSCEQNLNHDAMYWYRQDPGQGLRLIYYSQIVNDFQKGDIAEGYSVSREKKESFPLTVTSAQKNPTAFYLCASSITRQGSFAFFGQGTRLTVV.

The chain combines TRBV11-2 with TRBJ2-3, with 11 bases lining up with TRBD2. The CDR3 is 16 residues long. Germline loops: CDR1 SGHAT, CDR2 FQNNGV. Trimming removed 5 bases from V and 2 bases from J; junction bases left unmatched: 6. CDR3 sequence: CASSKPGLADTDTQYF. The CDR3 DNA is TGTGCCAGCAGCAAGCCGGGACTAGCGGACACAGATACGCAGTATTTT.

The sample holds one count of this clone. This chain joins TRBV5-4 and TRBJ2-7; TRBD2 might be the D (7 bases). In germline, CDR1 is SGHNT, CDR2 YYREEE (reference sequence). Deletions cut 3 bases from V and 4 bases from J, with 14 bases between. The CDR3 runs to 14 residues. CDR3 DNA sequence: TGTGCCAGCAGCTGGGAGGGGGGGTTATACGAGCAGTACTTC. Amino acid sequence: CASSWEGGLYEQYF.

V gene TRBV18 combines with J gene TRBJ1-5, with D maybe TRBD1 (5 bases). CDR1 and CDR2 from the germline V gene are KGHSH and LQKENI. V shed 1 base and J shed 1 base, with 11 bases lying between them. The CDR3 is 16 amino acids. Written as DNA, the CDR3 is TGTGCCAGCTCACCACAGGGGCCTTACAGCAATCAGCCCCAGCATTTT. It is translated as CASSPQGPYSNQPQHF.

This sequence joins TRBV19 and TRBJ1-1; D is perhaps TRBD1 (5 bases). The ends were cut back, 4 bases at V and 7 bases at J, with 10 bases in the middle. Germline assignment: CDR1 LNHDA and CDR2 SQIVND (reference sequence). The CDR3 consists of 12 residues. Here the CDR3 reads CASSTQGFEAFF. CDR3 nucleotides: TGTGCCAGTAGTACGCAGGGTTTTGAAGCTTTCTTT.

The CDR3 nucleotides are TGTGCCAGCAGTAGGGGGAACGAGCAGTACTTC. Its protein product is CASSRGNEQYF. The V call is TRBV2, the J call TRBJ2-7; D is perhaps TRBD1 (6 bases). V was clipped by 5 bases and J by 5 bases, with 7 bases between them. The CDR3 spans 11 residues. Germline V gene sequence: CDR1 SNHLY, CDR2 FYNNEI.

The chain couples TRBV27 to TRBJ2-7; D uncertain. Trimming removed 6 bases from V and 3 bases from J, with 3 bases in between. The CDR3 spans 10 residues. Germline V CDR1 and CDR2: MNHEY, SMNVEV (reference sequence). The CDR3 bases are TGTGCCAGCAGCCACTACGAGCAGTACTTC. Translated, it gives CASSHYEQYF.

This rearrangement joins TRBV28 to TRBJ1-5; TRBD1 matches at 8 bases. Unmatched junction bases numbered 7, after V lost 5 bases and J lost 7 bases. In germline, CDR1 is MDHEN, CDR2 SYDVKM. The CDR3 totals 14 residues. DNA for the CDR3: TGTGCCAGCAGTCAGGACAGGGCAGACCAGCCCCAGCATTTT. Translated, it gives CASSQDRADQPQHF.

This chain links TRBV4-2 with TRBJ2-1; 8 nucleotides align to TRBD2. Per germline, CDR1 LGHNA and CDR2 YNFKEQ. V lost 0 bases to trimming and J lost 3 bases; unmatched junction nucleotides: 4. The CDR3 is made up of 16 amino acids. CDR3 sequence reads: CASSQDQTSGYNEQFF. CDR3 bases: TGTGCCAGCAGCCAAGATCAAACTAGCGGCTACAATGAGCAGTTCTTC.

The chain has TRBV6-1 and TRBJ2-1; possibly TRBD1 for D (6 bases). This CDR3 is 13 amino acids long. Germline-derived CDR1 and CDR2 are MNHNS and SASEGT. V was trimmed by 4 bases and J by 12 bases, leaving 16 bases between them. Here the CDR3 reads CASSGRDTSGQFF. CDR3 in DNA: TGTGCCAGCAGTGGCCGGGACACGTCCGGGCAGTTCTTC.

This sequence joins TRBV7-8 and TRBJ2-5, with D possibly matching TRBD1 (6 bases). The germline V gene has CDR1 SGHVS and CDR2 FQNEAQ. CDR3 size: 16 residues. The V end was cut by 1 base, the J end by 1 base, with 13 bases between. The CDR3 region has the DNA TGTGCCAGCAGCTTAGAAGTGGGGACAACCCAAGAGACCCAGTACTTC. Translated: CASSLEVGTTQETQYF.

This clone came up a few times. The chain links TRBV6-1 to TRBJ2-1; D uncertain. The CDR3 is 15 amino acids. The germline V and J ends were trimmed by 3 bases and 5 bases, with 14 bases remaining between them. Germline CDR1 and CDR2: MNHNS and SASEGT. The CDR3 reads CASSDLRPPDNEQFF. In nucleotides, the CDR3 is TGTGCCAGCAGTGACCTGCGGCCCCCTGACAATGAGCAGTTCTTC.

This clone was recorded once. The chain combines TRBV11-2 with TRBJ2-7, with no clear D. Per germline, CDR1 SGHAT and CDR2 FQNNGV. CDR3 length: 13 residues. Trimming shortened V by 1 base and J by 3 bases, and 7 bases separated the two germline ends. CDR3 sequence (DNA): TGTGCCAGCAGCTTAGGTTCGGTCTACGAGCAGTACTTC. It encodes CASSLGSVYEQYF. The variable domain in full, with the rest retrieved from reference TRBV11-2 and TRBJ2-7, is EAGVAQSPRYKIIEKRQSVAFWCNPISGHATLYWYQQILGQGPKLLIQFQNNGVVDDSQLPKDRFSAERLKGVDSTLKIQPAKLEDSAVYLCASSLGSVYEQYFGPGTRLTVT.